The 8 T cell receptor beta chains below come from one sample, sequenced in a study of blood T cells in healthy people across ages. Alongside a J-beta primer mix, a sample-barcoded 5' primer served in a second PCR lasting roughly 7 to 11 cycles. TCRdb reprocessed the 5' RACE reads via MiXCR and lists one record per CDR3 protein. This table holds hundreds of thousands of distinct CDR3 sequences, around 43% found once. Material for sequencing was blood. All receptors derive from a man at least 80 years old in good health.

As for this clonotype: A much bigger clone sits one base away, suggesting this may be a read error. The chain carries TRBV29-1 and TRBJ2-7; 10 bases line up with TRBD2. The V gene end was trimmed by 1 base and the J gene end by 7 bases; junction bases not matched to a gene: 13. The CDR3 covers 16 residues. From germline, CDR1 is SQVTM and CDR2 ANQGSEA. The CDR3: CSVEVAGGGINNEQYF. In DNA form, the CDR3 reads TGCAGCGTTGAAGTAGCGGGAGGAGGTATAAACAATGAGCAGTACTTC.

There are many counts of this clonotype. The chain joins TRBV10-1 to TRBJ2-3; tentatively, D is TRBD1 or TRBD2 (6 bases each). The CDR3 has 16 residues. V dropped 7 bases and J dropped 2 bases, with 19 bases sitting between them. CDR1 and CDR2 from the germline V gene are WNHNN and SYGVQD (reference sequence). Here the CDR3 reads CASNEGGSGLTDTQYF. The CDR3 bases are TGCGCCAGCAACGAGGGGGGTAGCGGCCTCACAGATACGCAGTATTTT.

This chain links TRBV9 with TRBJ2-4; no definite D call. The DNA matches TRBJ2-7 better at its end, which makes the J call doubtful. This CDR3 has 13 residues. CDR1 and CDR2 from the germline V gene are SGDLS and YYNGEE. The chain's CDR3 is CASSVSPPYEQYF. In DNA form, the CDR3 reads TGTGCCAGCAGCGTTTCTCCCCCCTACGAGCAGTACTTC.

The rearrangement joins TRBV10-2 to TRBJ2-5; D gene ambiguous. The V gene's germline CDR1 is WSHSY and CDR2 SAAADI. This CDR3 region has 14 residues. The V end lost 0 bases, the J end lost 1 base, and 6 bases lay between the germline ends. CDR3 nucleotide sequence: TGCGCCAGCAGTGAGTCAAGGGTCCAAGAGACCCAGTACTTC. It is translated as CASSESRVQETQYF.

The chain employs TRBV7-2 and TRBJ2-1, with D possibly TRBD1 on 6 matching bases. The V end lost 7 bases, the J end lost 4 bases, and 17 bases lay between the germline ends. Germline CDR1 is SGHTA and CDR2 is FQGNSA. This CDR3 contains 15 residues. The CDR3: CASTTDRSAYNEQFF. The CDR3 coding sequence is TGTGCCAGCACGACTGACAGGTCCGCTTACAATGAGCAGTTCTTC.

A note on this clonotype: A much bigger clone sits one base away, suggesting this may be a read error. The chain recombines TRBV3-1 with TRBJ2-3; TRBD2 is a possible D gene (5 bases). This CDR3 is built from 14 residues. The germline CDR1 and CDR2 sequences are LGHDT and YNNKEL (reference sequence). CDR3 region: CASSLLSSTDTRYF. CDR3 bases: TGTGCCAGCAGCCTCCTGTCTAGCACAGATACGCGGTATTTT.

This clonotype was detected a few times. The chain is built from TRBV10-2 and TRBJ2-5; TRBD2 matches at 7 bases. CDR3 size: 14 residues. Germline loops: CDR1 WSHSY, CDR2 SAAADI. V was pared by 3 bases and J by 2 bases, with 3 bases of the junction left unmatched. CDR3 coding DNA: TGCGCCAGCAGTGAAAGGACTAGACAAGAGACCCAGTACTTC. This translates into CASSERTRQETQYF.

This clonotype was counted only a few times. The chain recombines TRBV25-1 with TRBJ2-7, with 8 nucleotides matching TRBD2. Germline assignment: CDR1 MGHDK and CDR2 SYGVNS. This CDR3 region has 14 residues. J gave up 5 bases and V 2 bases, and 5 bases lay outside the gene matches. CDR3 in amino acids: CASSEGTSFHEQYF. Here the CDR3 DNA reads TGTGCCAGCAGTGAAGGGACTAGTTTCCACGAGCAGTACTTC.